The TCR beta chain described here comes from a study of cytomegalovirus exposure and HLA in healthy donors. This clone has only a few counts. This CDR3 has 12 amino acids. The V gene's germline CDR1 is LNHNV and CDR2 YYDKDF (reference sequence). Trimming stripped 1 base from V and 6 bases from J, with 6 bases between. The PCR made use of 60 Vbeta and 13 Jbeta primers. Assay: immunoSEQ multiplex PCR; the TCRdb copy retains only in-frame clones and omits some. The data hold over 50,000 clones, with approximately 71% observed a single time. This TCR came from a man aged 40-49 years in good health and CMV-seropositive. The specimen was PBMCs. This chain links TRBV15 with TRBJ1-2; D ambiguous. The CDR3 spells CATSRANDGYTF. CDR3 coding DNA: TGTGCCACCAGCAGAGCAAATGATGGCTACACCTTC.